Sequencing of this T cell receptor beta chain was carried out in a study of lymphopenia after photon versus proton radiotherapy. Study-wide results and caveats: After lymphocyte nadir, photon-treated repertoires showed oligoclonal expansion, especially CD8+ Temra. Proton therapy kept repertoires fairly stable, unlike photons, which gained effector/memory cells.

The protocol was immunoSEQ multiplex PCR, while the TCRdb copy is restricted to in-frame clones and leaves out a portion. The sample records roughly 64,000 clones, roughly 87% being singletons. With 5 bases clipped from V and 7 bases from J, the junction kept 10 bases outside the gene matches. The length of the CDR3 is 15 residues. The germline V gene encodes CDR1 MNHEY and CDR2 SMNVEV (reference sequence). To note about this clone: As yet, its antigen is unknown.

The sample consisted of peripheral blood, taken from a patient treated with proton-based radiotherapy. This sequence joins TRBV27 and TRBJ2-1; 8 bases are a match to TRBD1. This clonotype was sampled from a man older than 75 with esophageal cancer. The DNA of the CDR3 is TGTGCCAGCAGTCTACAGGGGGGATATGCGAATGAGCAGTTCTTC. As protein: CASSLQGGYANEQFF.